This T cell receptor (beta chain) was captured by sequencing in a study of human T cells and chemical hapten exposure. Noted time point: patch test 2, 6 weeks after DPC sensitization. Treatment in this sample: therapeutic diphenylcyclopropenone sensitization with weekly scalp DPC. Whole blood that had not been fractionated was the source of extracted total RNA. MiXCR, run by TCRdb on the RACE reads, gives a single entry per CDR3 protein. This sample carries 110,000 or so distinct CDR3 sequences, roughly 10% of them seen once, and the ten largest clones take about 3.1%. Trimming took 2 bases from V and 0 from J, leaving 8 bases between them. CDR1 is MNHEY and CDR2 is SVGAGI in the germline V gene. The CDR3 is 15 amino acids.

The source is a woman aged 40-49 years with alopecia areata. Some clones in this sample may be carry-over from other donors' samples. The chain carries TRBV6-5 and TRBJ1-3, with D unresolved. This specimen consisted of whole blood, obtained in connection with sensitization to the hapten diphenylcyclopropenone (DPC). CDR3 bases: TGTGCCAGCAGTTACGAGGCAAACTCTGGAAACACCATATATTTT. It specifies CASSYEANSGNTIYF.